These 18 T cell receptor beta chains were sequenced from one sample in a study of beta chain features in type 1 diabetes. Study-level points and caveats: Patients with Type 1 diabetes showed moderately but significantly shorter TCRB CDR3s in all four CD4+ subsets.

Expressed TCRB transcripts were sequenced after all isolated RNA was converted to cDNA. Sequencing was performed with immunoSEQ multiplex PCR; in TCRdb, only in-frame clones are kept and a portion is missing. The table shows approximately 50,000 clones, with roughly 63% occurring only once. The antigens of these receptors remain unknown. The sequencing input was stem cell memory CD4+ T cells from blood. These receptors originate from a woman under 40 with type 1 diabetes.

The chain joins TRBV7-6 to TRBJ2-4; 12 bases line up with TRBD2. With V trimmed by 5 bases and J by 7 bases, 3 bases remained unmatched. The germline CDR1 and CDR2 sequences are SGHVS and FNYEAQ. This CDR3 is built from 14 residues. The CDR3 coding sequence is TGTGCCAGCAGCCCCGGGACTAGCGGGAACATTCAGTACTTC. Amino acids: CASSPGTSGNIQYF.

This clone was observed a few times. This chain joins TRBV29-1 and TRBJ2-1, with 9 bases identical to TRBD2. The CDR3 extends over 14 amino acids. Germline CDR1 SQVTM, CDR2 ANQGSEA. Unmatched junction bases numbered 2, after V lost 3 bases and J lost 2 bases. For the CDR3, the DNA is TGCAGCGTTGAGGTAGCGGGGGCCTACAATGAGCAGTTCTTC. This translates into CSVEVAGAYNEQFF.

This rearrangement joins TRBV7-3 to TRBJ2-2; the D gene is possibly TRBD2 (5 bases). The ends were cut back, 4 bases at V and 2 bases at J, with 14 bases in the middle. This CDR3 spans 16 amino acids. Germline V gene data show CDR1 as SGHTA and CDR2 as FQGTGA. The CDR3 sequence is CASSSQLGRNTGELFF. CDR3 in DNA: TGTGCCAGCAGCTCCCAGTTAGGGAGAAACACCGGGGAGCTGTTTTTT. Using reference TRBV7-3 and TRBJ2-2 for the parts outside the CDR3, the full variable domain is GAGVSQTPSNKVTEKGKYVELRCDPISGHTALYWYRQSLGQGPEFLIYFQGTGAADDSGLPNDRFFAVRPEGSVSTLKIQRTERGDSAVYLCASSSQLGRNTGELFFGEGSRLTVL.

In DNA, the CDR3 is TGTGCCAGCAGTTACACAGGGGGCGCGGGGAACACTGAAGCTTTCTTT. It yields the protein CASSYTGGAGNTEAFF. The chain links TRBV7-2 to TRBJ1-1, with 9 bases identical to TRBD1. This CDR3 has 16 amino acids. The germline V gene has CDR1 SGHTA and CDR2 FQGNSA. The trim removed 6 bases at V and 1 base at J, leaving 9 bases unmatched.

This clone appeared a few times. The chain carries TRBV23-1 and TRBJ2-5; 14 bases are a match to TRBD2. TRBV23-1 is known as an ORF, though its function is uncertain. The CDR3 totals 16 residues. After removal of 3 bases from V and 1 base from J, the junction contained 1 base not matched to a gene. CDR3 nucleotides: TGCGCCAGCAGTCACGGACTAGCGGGAGGCCAAGAGACCCAGTACTTC. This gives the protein CASSHGLAGGQETQYF.

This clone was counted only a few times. The CDR3 reads CASSLINEQFF. The CDR3 bases are TGTGCCAGCAGTTTAATAAATGAGCAGTTCTTC. V gene TRBV28 combines with J gene TRBJ2-1, with D unresolved. Trimming removed 2 bases from V and 7 bases from J, with 3 bases in between. The CDR3 consists of 11 residues. Germline values: CDR1 MDHEN, CDR2 SYDVKM.

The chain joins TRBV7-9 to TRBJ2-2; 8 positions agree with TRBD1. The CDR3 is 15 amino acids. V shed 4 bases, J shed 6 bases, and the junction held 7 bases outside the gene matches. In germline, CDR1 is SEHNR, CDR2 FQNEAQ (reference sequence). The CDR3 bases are TGTGCCAGCAGCTGGACAGGGCTTGGGGCCGGGGAGCTGTTTTTT. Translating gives CASSWTGLGAGELFF.

This chain's CDR3 is CASTGGRYGYTF. CDR3 bases: TGTGCCAGTACCGGGGGTAGATACGGCTACACCTTC. This sequence joins TRBV19 and TRBJ1-2; D perhaps matches TRBD1 (5 bases). The germline V gene encodes CDR1 LNHDA and CDR2 SQIVND (reference sequence). This CDR3 is 12 amino acids long. Trimming took off 7 bases at V and 8 bases at J, with 14 bases between the two ends.

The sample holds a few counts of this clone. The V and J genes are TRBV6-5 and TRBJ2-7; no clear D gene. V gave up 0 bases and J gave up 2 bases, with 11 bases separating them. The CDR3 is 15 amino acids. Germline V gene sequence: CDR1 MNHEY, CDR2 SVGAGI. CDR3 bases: TGTGCCAGCAGTTACTCGTCTTACGGAGCCTACGAGCAGTACTTC. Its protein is CASSYSSYGAYEQYF.

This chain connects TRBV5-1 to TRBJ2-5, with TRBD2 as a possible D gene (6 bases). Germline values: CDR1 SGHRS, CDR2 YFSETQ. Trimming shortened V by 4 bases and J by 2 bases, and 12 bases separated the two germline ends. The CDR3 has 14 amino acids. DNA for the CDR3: TGCGCCAGCAGCCCTTCGACTAGTCAAGAGACCCAGTACTTC. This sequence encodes CASSPSTSQETQYF.

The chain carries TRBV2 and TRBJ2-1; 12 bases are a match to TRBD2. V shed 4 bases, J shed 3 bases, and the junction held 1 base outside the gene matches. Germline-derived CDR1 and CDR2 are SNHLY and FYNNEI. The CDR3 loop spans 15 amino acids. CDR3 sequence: CASSGLAGVYNEQFF. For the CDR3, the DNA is TGTGCCAGCAGTGGACTAGCGGGAGTCTACAATGAGCAGTTCTTC.

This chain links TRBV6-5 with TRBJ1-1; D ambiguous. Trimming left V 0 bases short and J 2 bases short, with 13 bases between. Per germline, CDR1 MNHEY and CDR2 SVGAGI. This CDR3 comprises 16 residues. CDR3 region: CASSYSMGRLNTEAFF. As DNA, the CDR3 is TGTGCCAGCAGTTACTCGATGGGGAGACTCAACACTGAAGCTTTCTTT.

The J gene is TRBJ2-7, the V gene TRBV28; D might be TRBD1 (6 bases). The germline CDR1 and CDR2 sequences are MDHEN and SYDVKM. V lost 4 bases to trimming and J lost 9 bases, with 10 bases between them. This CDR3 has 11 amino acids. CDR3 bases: TGTGCCAGCAGTTGGGGACAAGGGCAGTACTTC. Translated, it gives CASSWGQGQYF.

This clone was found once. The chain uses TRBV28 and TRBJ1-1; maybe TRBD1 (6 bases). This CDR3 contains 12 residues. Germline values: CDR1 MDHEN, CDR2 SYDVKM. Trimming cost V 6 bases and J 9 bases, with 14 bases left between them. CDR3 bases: TGTGCCAGCAGCTTAGGAGGACAGCAAGCTTTCTTT. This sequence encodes CASSLGGQQAFF. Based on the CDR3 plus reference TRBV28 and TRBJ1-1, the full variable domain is DVKVTQSSRYLVKRTGEKVFLECVQDMDHENMFWYRQDPGLGLRLIYFSYDVKMKEKGDIPEGYSVSREKKERFSLILESASTNQTSMYLCASSLGGQQAFFGQGTRLTVV.

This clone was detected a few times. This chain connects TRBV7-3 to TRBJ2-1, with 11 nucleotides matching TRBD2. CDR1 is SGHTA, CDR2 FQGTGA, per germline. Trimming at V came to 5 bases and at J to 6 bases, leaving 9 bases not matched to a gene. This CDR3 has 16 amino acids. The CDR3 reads CASSPDSGRALNEQFF. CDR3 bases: TGTGCCAGCAGCCCAGATAGCGGGAGGGCCCTCAATGAGCAGTTCTTC.

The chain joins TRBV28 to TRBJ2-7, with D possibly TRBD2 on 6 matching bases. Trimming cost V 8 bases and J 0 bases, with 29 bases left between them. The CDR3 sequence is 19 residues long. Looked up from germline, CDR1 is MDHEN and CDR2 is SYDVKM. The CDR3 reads CASRAKTIQLRRDSYEQYF. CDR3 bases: TGTGCCAGCCGGGCGAAAACTATCCAGCTTCGGAGGGACTCCTACGAGCAGTACTTC.

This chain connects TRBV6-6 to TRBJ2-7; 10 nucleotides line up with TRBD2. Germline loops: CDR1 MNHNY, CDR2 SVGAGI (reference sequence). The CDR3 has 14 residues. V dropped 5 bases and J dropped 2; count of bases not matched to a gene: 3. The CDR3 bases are TGTGCCAGCAGTCGGGGACTAGCGCCCTACGAGCAGTACTTC. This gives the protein CASSRGLAPYEQYF.

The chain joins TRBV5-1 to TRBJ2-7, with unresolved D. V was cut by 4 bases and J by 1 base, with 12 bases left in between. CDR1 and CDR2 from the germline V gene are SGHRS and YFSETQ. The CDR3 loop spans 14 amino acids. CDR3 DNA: TGCGCCAGCAGCCTGATGAGCGCTTCCTACGAGCAGTACTTC. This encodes CASSLMSASYEQYF.